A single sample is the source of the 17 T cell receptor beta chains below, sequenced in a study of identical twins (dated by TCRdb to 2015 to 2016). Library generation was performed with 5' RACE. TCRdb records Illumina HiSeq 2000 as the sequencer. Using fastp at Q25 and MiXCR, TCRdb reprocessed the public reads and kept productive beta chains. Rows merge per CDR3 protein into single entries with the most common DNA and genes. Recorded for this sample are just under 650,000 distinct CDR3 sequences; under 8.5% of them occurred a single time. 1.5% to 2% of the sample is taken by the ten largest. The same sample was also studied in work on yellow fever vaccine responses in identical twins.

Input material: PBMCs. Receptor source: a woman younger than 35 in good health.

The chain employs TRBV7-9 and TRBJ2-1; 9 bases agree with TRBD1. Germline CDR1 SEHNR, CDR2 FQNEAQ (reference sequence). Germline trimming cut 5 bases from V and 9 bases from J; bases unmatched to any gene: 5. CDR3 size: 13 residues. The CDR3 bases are TGTGCCAGCAGCACCGGGACAGGGTTTGAGCAGTTCTTC. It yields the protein CASSTGTGFEQFF.

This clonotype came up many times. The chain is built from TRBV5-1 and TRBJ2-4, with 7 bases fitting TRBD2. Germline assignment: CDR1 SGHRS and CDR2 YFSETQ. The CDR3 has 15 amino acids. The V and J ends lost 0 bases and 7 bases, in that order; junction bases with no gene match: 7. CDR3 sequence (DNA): TGCGCCAGCAGCTTGGTGGGAGGGGCGGACAACATTCAGTACTTC. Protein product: CASSLVGGADNIQYF.

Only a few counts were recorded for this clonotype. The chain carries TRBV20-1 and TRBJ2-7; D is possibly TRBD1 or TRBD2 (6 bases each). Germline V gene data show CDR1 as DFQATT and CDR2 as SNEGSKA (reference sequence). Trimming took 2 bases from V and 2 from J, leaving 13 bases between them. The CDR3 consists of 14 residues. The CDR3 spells CSARNTRGAYEQYF. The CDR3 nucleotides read TGCAGTGCTAGAAACACTAGGGGGGCCTACGAGCAGTACTTC.

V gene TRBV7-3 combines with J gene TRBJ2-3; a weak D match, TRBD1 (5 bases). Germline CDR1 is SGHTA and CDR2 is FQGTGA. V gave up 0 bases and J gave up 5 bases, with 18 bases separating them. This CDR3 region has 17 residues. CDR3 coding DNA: TGTGCCAGCAGCTTAACGGGCCAGGGATTGGGCGAAGATACGCAGTATTTT. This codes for CASSLTGQGLGEDTQYF.

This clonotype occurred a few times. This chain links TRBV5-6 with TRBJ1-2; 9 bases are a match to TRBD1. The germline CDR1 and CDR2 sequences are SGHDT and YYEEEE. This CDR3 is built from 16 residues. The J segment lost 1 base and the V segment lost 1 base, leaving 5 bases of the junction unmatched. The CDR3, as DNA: TGTGCCAGCAGCTTGCCCCCGGACAGGGGTAACTATGGCTACACCTTC. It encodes CASSLPPDRGNYGYTF.

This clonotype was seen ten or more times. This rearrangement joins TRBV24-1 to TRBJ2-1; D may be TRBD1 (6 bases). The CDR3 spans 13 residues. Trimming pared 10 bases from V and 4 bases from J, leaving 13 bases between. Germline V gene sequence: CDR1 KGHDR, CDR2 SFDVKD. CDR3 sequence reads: CATTGQGYNEQFF. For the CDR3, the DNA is TGTGCCACGACCGGGCAGGGGTACAATGAGCAGTTCTTC.

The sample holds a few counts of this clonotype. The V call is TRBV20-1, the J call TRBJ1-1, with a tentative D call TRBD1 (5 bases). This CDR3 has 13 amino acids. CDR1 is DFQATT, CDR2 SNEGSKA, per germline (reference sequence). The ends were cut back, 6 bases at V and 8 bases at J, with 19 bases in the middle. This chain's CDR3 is CSARGMYQGEAFF. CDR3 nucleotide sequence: TGCAGTGCCCGAGGGATGTATCAGGGAGAAGCTTTCTTT.

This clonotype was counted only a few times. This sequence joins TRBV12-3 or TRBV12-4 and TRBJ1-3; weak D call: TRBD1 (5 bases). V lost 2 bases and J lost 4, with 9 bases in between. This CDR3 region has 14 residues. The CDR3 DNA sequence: TGTGCCAGCAGTTTAATGGGACGGGGAAACACCATATATTTT. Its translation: CASSLMGRGNTIYF.

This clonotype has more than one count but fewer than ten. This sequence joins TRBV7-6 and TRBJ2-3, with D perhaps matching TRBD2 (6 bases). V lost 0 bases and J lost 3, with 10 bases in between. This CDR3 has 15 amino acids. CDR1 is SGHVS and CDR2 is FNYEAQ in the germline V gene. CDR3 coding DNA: TGTGCCAGCAGCTTAGCTAGCGGCCTTACAGATACGCAGTATTTT. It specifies CASSLASGLTDTQYF.

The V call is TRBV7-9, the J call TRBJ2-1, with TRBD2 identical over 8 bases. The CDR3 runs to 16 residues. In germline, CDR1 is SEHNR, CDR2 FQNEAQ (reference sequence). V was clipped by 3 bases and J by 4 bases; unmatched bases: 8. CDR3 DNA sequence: TGTGCCAGCAGCTTTCAAGGGAGCGGGGGATACAATGAGCAGTTCTTC. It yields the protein CASSFQGSGGYNEQFF.

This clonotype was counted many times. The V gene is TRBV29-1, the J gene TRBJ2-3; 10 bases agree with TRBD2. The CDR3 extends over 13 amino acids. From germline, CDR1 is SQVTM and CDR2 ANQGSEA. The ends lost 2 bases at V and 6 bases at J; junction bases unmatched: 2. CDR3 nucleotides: TGCAGCGTTGAAATTAGCGGGGGGGATACGCAGTATTTT. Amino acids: CSVEISGGDTQYF.

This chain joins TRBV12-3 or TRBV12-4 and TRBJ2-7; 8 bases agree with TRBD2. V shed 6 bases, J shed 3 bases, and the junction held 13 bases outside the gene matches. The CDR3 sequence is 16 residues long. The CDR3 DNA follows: TGTGCCAGCAGCCGTACACAGCGGGAGTATAGCTACGAGCAGTACTTC. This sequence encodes CASSRTQREYSYEQYF.

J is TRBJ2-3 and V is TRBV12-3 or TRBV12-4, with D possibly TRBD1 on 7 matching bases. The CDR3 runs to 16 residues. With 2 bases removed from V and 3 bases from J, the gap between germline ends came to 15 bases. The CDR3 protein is CASSLPGQGGTDTQYF. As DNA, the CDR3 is TGTGCCAGCAGTTTACCGGGGCAGGGGGGAACAGATACGCAGTATTTT.

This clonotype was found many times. CDR3 residues: CASSSGGVPSYNEQFF. The CDR3 DNA reads as TGTGCCAGCAGCTCCGGGGGGGTTCCCTCCTACAATGAGCAGTTCTTC. The chain recombines TRBV28 with TRBJ2-1; 8 nucleotides match TRBD2. J lost 0 bases, V lost 6 bases, and 7 bases had no gene match. Germline CDR1 and CDR2: MDHEN and SYDVKM. This CDR3 contains 16 residues.

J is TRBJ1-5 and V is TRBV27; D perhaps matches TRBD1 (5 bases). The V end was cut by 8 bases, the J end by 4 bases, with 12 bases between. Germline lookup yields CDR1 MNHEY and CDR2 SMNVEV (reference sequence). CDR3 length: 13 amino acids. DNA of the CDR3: TGTGCCAGCGGATTACAGGTAAATCAGCCCCAGCATTTT. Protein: CASGLQVNQPQHF.

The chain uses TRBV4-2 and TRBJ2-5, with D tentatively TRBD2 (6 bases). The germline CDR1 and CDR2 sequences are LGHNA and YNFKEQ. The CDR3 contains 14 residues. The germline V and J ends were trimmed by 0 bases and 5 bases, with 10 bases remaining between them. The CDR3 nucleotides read TGTGCCAGCAGCCAAGAAGCGGGTCCGGAGACCCAGTACTTC. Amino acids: CASSQEAGPETQYF.

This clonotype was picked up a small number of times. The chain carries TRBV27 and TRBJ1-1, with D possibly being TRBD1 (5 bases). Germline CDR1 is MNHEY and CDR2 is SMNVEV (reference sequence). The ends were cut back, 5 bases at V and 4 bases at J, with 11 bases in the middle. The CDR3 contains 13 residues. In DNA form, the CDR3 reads TGTGCCAGCAGTACTTGGACACGCACTGAAGCTTTCTTT. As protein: CASSTWTRTEAFF.